The sequence of this T cell receptor (beta chain) was determined in a study of shared clonotypes between healthy human individuals. TCRdb keeps only in-frame clones here, not all; method: immunoSEQ multiplex PCR. The repertoire holds around 690,000 clones, 90% seen once, with 34% in the top ten. V lost 5 bases, J lost 4 bases, and 13 bases stayed unmatched. There are 16 residues in the CDR3. Per germline, CDR1 SEHNR and CDR2 FQNEAQ (reference sequence). V usage is TRBV7-9 and J usage is TRBJ2-5; 7 bases align to TRBD2. The receptor was derived from a man younger than 30 in good health. Some clones in this sample may be carry-over from other donors' samples. The specimen was memory CD8+ T cells from PBMCs. This sample's subset: CD45RO+ cells pooled with CCR7-negative TemRA cells. In DNA form, the CDR3 reads TGTGCCAGCAGCCTGCCTCGCGGGAGAGGGGTAGAGACCCAGTACTTC. Its protein product is CASSLPRGRGVETQYF. Using reference TRBV7-9 and TRBJ2-5 for the parts outside the CDR3, the full variable domain is DTGVSQNPRHKITKRGQNVTFRCDPISEHNRLYWYRQTLGQGPEFLTYFQNEAQLEKSRLLSDRFSAERPKGSFSTLEIQRTEQGDSAMYLCASSLPRGRGVETQYFGPGTRLLVL.